This entry lists 4 T cell receptor beta chains sequenced from one sample in a study of blood T cell repertoires in COVID-19. The method was immunoSEQ multiplex PCR; TCRdb's version includes in-frame clones alone and lacks a portion of them. The sample includes under 200,000 clones, 70% to 90% of them seen just once. Sequencing was carried out using peripheral blood. The source of these receptors is a man between 60 and 75 years old with active or convalescent COVID-19.

This sequence joins TRBV7-2 and TRBJ1-1, with 8 positions matching TRBD1. The CDR3 sequence is 14 residues long. The germline gives CDR1 SGHTA, CDR2 FQGNSA. Trimming at V came to 5 bases and at J to 4 bases, leaving 6 bases not matched to a gene. For the CDR3, the DNA is TGTGCCAGCAGCGCCCGACAGGGGTTCACTGAAGCTTTCTTT. Its protein is CASSARQGFTEAFF.

This chain joins TRBV5-1 and TRBJ1-5; tentative D call: TRBD1 (5 bases). The CDR3 is 14 residues long. Trimming cost V 2 bases and J 3 bases, with 9 bases left between them. Germline V CDR1 and CDR2: SGHRS, YFSETQ. The CDR3 sequence is CASSLGQDNQPQHF. CDR3 bases: TGCGCCAGCAGCTTAGGACAAGACAATCAGCCCCAGCATTTT.

The V gene is TRBV7-2, the J gene TRBJ2-7; 8 nucleotides line up with TRBD2. CDR3 length equals 15 residues. The J segment lost 7 bases and the V segment lost 6 bases, leaving 14 bases of the junction unmatched. Germline loops: CDR1 SGHTA, CDR2 FQGNSA. The CDR3 region is CASRRSGTFSGEQYF. CDR3 nucleotide sequence: TGTGCCAGCAGACGTAGCGGGACCTTCTCCGGGGAGCAGTACTTC. Full variable domain (remainder filled in from reference TRBV7-2 and TRBJ2-7): GAGVSQSPSNKVTEKGKDVELRCDPISGHTALYWYRQSLGQGLEFLIYFQGNSAPDKSGLPSDRFSAERTGGSVSTLTIQRTQQEDSAVYLCASRRSGTFSGEQYFGPGTRLTVT.

This chain joins TRBV9 and TRBJ1-2; possible D gene TRBD1, 5 bases. The CDR3 spans 14 residues. The V end was cut by 0 bases, the J end by 8 bases, with 14 bases between. Per the germline V gene, CDR1 is SGDLS and CDR2 is YYNGEE. The CDR3 nucleotides read TGTGCCAGCAGCGTAGGGGGGAGGGTTGAGGGCTACACCTTC. Translated: CASSVGGRVEGYTF.